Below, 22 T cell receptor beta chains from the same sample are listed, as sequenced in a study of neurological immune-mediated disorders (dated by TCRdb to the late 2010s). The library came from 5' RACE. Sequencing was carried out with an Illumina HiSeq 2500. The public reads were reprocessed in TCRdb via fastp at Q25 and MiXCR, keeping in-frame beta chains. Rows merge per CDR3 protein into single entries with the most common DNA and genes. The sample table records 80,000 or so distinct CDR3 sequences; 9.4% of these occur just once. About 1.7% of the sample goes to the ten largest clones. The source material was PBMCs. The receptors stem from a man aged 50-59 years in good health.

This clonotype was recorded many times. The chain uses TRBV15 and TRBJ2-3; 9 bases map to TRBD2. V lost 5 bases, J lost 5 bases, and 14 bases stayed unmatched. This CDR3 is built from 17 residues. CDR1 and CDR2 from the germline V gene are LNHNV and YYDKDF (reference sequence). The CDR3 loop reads CATSPGSWRGGVDTQYF. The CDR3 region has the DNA TGTGCCACCAGCCCCGGCTCCTGGCGGGGGGGAGTAGATACGCAGTATTTT. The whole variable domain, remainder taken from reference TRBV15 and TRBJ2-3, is DAMVIQNPRYQVTQFGKPVTLSCSQTLNHNVMYWYQQKSSQAPKLLFHYYDKDFNNEADTPDNFQSRRPNTSFCFLDIRSPGLGDTAMYLCATSPGSWRGGVDTQYFGPGTRLTVL.

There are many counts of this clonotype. CDR3 protein: CASSLTRNEQFF. Here the CDR3 DNA reads TGTGCCAGCAGCCTTACCCGGAATGAGCAGTTCTTC. The chain recombines TRBV28 with TRBJ2-1; no clear D. The germline CDR1 and CDR2 sequences are MDHEN and SYDVKM. Trimming pared 6 bases from V and 7 bases from J, leaving 10 bases between. The CDR3 is 12 residues long.

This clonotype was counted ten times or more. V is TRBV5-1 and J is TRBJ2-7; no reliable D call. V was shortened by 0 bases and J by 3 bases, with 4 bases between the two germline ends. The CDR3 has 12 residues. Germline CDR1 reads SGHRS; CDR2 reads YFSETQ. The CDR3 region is CASSLEGYEQYF. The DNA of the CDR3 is TGCGCCAGCAGCTTGGAAGGCTACGAGCAGTACTTC. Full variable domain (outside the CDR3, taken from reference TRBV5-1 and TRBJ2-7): KAGVTQTPRYLIKTRGQQVTLSCSPISGHRSVSWYQQTPGQGLQFLFEYFSETQRNKGNFPGRFSGRQFSNSRSEMNVSTLELGDSALYLCASSLEGYEQYFGPGTRLTVT.

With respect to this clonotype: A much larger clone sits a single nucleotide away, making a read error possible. CDR3 protein: CANSQVPGAGELFF. The CDR3 DNA reads as TGCGCCAACAGCCAAGTACCAGGGGCCGGGGAGCTGTTTTTT. The chain carries TRBV4-1 and TRBJ2-2; D might be TRBD1 (6 bases). This CDR3 is built from 14 residues. The V gene's germline CDR1 is MGHRA and CDR2 YSYEKL.

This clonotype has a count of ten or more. The CDR3 nucleotides read TGTGCCAGCAGCCCAAGGATCGGGGGGCTCGGCACAGATACGCAGTATTTT. Amino acids: CASSPRIGGLGTDTQYF. V usage is TRBV7-3 and J usage is TRBJ2-3, with D perhaps TRBD2 (7 bases). V shed 5 bases and J shed 1 base, with 19 bases lying between them. The CDR3 runs to 17 residues. Germline assignment: CDR1 SGHTA and CDR2 FQGTGA.

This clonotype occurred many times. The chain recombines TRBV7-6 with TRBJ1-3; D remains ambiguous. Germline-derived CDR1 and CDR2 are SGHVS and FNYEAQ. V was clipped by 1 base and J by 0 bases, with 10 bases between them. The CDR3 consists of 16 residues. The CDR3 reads CASSLVLGNSGNTIYF. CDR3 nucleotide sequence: TGTGCCAGCAGCTTAGTACTGGGCAACTCTGGAAACACCATATATTTT.

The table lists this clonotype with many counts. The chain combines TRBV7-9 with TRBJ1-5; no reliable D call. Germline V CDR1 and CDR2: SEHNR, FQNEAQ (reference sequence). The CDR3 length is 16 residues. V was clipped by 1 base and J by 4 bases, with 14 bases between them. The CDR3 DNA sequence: TGTGCCAGCAGCTTAGTAGGCCAGTTGGGTAATCAGCCCCAGCATTTT. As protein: CASSLVGQLGNQPQHF.

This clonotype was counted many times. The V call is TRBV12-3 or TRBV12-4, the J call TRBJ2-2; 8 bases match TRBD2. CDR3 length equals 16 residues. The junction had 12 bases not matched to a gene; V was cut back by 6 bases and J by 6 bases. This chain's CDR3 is CASSPPRLARAGELFF. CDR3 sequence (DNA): TGTGCCAGCAGCCCTCCAAGACTAGCGAGGGCCGGGGAGCTGTTTTTT.

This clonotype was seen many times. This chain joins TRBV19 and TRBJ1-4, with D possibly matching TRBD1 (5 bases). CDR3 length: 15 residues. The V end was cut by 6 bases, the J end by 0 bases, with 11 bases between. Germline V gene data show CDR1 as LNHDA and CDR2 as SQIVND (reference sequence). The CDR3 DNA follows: TGTGCCAGTAGACTTCAGGGTGCAACTAATGAAAAACTGTTTTTT. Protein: CASRLQGATNEKLFF.

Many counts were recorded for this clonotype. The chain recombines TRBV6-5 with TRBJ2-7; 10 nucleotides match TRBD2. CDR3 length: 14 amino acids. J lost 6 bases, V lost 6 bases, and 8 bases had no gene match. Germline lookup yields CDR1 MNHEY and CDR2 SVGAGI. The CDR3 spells CASSEREGRREQYF. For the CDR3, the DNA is TGTGCCAGCAGCGAGCGGGAGGGCCGTCGCGAGCAGTACTTC.

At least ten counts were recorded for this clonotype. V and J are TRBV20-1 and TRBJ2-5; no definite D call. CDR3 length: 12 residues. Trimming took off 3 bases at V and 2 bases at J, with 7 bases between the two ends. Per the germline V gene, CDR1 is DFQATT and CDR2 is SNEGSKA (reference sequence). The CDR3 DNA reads TGCAGTGCTAGGACTCTTCAAGAGACCCAGTACTTC. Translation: CSARTLQETQYF.

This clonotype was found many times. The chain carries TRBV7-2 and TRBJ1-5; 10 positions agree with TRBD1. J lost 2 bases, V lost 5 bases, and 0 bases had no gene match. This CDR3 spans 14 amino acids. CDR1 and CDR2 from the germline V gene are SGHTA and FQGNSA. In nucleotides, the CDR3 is TGTGCCAGCAGCGGGACAGGGGGCAATCAGCCCCAGCATTTT. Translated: CASSGTGGNQPQHF. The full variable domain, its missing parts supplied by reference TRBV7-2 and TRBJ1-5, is GAGVSQSPSNKVTEKGKDVELRCDPISGHTALYWYRQSLGQGLEFLIYFQGNSAPDKSGLPSDRFSAERTGGSVSTLTIQRTQQEDSAVYLCASSGTGGNQPQHFGDGTRLSIL.

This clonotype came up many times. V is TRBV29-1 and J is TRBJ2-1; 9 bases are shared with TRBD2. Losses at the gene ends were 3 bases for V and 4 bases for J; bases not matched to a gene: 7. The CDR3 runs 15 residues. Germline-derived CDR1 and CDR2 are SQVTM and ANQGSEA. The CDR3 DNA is TGCAGCGTTGACGCTGGGACTAGCTTTTACAATGAGCAGTTCTTC. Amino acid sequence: CSVDAGTSFYNEQFF.

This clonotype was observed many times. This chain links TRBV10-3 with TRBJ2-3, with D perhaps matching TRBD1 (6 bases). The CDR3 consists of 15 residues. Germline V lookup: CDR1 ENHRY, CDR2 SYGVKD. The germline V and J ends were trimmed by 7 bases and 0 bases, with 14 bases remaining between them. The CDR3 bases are TGTGCCATCAACTCCGGACAGATTAGCACAGATACGCAGTATTTT. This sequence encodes CAINSGQISTDTQYF.

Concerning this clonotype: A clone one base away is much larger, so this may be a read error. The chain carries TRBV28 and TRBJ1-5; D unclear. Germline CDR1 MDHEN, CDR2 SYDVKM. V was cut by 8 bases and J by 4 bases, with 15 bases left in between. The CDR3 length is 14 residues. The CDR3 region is CASGNTARNQPQHF. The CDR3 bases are TGTGCCAGCGGAAATACAGCCAGAAATCAGCCCCAGCATTTT. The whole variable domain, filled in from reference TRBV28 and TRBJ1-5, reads DVKVTQSSRYLVKRTGEKVFLECVQDMDHENMFWYRQDPGLGLRLIYFSYDVKMKEKGDIPEGYSVSREKKERFSLILESASTNQTSMYLCASGNTARNQPQHFGDGTRLSIL.

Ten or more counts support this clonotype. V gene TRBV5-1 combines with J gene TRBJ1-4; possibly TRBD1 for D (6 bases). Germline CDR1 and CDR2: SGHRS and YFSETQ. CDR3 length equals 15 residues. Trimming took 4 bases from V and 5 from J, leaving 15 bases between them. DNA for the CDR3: TGCGCCAGCAGCCTTGGGACATCTACAAATGAAAAACTGTTTTTT. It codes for CASSLGTSTNEKLFF.

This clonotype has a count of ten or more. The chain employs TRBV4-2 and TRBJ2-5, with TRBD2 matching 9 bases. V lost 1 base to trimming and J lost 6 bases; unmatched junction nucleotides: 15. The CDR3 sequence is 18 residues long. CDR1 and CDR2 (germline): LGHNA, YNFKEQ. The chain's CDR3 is CASSQVKTSGGGRKTQYF. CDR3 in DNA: TGTGCCAGCAGCCAAGTGAAGACTAGCGGAGGGGGGAGGAAGACCCAGTACTTC.

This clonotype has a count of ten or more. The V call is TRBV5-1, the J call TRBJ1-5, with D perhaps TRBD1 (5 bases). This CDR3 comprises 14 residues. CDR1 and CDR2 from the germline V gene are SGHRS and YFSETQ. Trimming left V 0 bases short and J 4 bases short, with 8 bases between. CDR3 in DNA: TGCGCCAGCAGCTTGGGGGACGGGAATCAGCCCCAGCATTTT. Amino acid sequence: CASSLGDGNQPQHF.

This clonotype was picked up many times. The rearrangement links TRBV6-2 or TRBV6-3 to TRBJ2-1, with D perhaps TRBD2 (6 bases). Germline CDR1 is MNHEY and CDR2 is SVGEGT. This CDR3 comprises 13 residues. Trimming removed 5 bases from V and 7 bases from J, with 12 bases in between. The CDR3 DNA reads TGTGCCAGCAGTCGCCGTCGGGAGAATGAGCAGTTCTTC. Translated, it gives CASSRRRENEQFF.

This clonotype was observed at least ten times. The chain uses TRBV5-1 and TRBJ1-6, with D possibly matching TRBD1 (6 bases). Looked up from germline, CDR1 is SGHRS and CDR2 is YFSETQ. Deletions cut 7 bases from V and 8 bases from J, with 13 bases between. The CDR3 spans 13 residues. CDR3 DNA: TGCGCCAGCCAGACAGGTTCGGATTCACCCCTCCACTTT. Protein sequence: CASQTGSDSPLHF.

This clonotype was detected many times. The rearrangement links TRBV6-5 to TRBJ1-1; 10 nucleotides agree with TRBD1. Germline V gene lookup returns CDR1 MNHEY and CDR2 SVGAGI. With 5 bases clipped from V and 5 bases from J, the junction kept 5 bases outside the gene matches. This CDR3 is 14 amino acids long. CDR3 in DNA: TGTGCCAGCAGTCGTCGGGACAGGGGTACTGAAGCTTTCTTT. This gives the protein CASSRRDRGTEAFF.

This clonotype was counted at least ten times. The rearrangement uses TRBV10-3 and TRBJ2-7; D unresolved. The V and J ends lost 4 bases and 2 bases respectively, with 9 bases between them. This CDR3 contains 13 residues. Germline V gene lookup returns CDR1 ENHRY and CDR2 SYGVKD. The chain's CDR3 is CAISGEGTYEQYF. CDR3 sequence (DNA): TGTGCCATCAGTGGCGAAGGGACCTACGAGCAGTACTTC.